The 18 T cell receptor beta chains listed next were all sequenced from one sample in a study of T cell responses to AZD1222 COVID-19 vaccine. Measured with immunoSEQ multiplex PCR; TCRdb has only the in-frame clones, and not every one. The profile shows 85,000 to 100,000 clones, approximately 91% of them singletons. The material sequenced was peripheral blood, taken on day 0 of AZD1222 vaccination. The receptors derive from an adult in good health.

The chain has TRBV18 and TRBJ2-7; a weak D match, TRBD2 (6 bases). The V end lost 6 bases, the J end lost 6 bases, and 18 bases lay between the germline ends. CDR1 KGHSH and CDR2 LQKENI come from the germline V gene. The CDR3 totals 14 residues. The CDR3 loop reads CASSPRRVAREQYF. The CDR3 bases are TGTGCCAGCTCTCCAAGGAGGGTCGCTCGCGAGCAGTACTTC.

The chain is built from TRBV9 and TRBJ1-3; D is unclear. The CDR3 is 15 amino acids. Germline CDR1 SGDLS, CDR2 YYNGEE. V shed 0 bases and J shed 0 bases, with 7 bases lying between them. The chain's CDR3 is CASSVGRNSGNTIYF. CDR3 nucleotides: TGTGCCAGCAGCGTAGGCCGCAACTCTGGAAACACCATATATTTT.

This rearrangement joins TRBV10-1 to TRBJ2-7, with TRBD1 identical over 8 bases. Per the germline V gene, CDR1 is WNHNN and CDR2 is SYGVQD (reference sequence). The CDR3 runs 15 residues. With V trimmed by 4 bases and J by 3 bases, 8 bases remained unmatched. Written as DNA, the CDR3 is TGCGCCAGCAGTGCAACCGGGACAGGAGTCTACGAGCAGTACTTC. This translates into CASSATGTGVYEQYF.

The chain couples TRBV30 to TRBJ1-1; D unresolved. Trimming cost V 7 bases and J 5 bases, with 20 bases left between them. The CDR3 extends over 14 amino acids. Germline CDR1 is GTSNPN and CDR2 is SVGIG (reference sequence). This chain's CDR3 is CALKGSRGFTEAFF. The CDR3 DNA is TGTGCCTTAAAGGGAAGCCGAGGGTTTACTGAAGCTTTCTTT.

The chain uses TRBV2 and TRBJ2-5; D could derive from TRBD1 or TRBD2 (7 bases each). The CDR3 contains 13 residues. Germline V lookup: CDR1 SNHLY, CDR2 FYNNEI. V was pared by 8 bases and J by 10 bases, with 20 bases between. As DNA, the CDR3 is TGTGCCAGCTTGGTCCAGGGGGGGTCTGACCAGTACTTC. Amino acid sequence: CASLVQGGSDQYF.

The chain recombines TRBV5-4 with TRBJ2-3; 10 bases map to TRBD2. Trimming took 0 bases from V and 3 from J; bases not matched to a gene: 7. This CDR3 region has 17 residues. Germline V gene sequence: CDR1 SGHNT, CDR2 YYREEE (reference sequence). The DNA of the CDR3 is TGTGCCAGCAGCTTGGCCGAGAAGCGGGGGGGGACAGATACGCAGTATTTT. Protein product: CASSLAEKRGGTDTQYF.

This chain links TRBV7-2 with TRBJ1-4; TRBD1 agrees at 9 bases. The germline V gene encodes CDR1 SGHTA and CDR2 FQGNSA. The CDR3 runs to 13 residues. Trimming at V came to 5 bases and at J to 11 bases, leaving 6 bases not matched to a gene. The CDR3 DNA reads TGTGCCAGCAGCGGGGGAACAGGGGGCAAACTGTTTTTT. This gives the protein CASSGGTGGKLFF.

V is TRBV7-3 and J is TRBJ2-1; D perhaps matches TRBD2 (7 bases). Trimming shortened V by 1 base and J by 5 bases, and 9 bases separated the two germline ends. This CDR3 spans 14 amino acids. The germline V gene encodes CDR1 SGHTA and CDR2 FQGTGA. The CDR3 region has the DNA TGTGCCAGCAGCTTAAGGGGGGGCAACAATGAGCAGTTCTTC. As protein: CASSLRGGNNEQFF.

The J gene is TRBJ2-1, the V gene TRBV5-1; TRBD2 aligns across 13 bases. The V gene end was trimmed by 2 bases and the J gene end by 8 bases; junction bases not matched to a gene: 7. CDR1 and CDR2 (germline): SGHRS, YFSETQ. This CDR3 region has 16 residues. The CDR3 coding sequence is TGCGCCAGCAGCTTAGGACTAGCGGGGGTTATAGATGAGCAGTTCTTC. The encoded protein is CASSLGLAGVIDEQFF. Drawing the rest from reference TRBV5-1 and TRBJ2-1, the complete variable domain is KAGVTQTPRYLIKTRGQQVTLSCSPISGHRSVSWYQQTPGQGLQFLFEYFSETQRNKGNFPGRFSGRQFSNSRSEMNVSTLELGDSALYLCASSLGLAGVIDEQFFGPGTRLTVL.

In this sample, this clone turned up once. This chain connects TRBV7-3 to TRBJ2-5; 13 nucleotides match TRBD2. V lost 0 bases, J lost 5 bases, and 0 bases stayed unmatched. The CDR3 has 15 amino acids. Germline V CDR1 and CDR2: SGHTA, FQGTGA. CDR3: CASSLTGLAGETQYF. The DNA of the CDR3 is TGTGCCAGCAGCTTAACGGGACTAGCGGGGGAGACCCAGTACTTC.

The rearrangement joins TRBV10-3 to TRBJ2-3; the match to TRBD2 covers 11 bases. The V segment lost 4 bases and the J segment 10 bases; nucleotides outside the gene matches: 10. Germline CDR1 ENHRY, CDR2 SYGVKD. This CDR3 has 15 amino acids. The CDR3 loop reads CAISGPSGGIEAQYF. CDR3 DNA sequence: TGTGCCATCAGTGGGCCTAGCGGGGGGATCGAAGCGCAGTATTTT.

V usage is TRBV27 and J usage is TRBJ2-7, with 13 nucleotides matching TRBD2. Trimming at V came to 4 bases and at J to 5 bases, leaving 11 bases not matched to a gene. The CDR3 length is 17 residues. From germline, CDR1 is MNHEY and CDR2 SMNVEV (reference sequence). CDR3 nucleotide sequence: TGTGCCAGCAGTTCCCCCCCGGGACTAGCGGGGCTACACGAGCAGTACTTC. It encodes CASSSPPGLAGLHEQYF.

The chain employs TRBV7-9 and TRBJ1-4; D remains ambiguous. V lost 0 bases and J 0 bases, leaving 5 bases between the germline ends. CDR1 and CDR2 (germline): SEHNR, FQNEAQ (reference sequence). This CDR3 comprises 15 residues. CDR3 bases: TGTGCCAGCAGCTTAGCCCAAGCAACTAATGAAAAACTGTTTTTT. It specifies CASSLAQATNEKLFF.

This clone appeared once. The chain combines TRBV2 with TRBJ2-5; D is uncertain. CDR1 and CDR2 (germline): SNHLY, FYNNEI. Trimming cost V 8 bases and J 5 bases, with 12 bases left between them. The CDR3 runs 12 residues. CDR3 bases: TGTGCCAGCGGAGAAGTGGAGGAGACCCAGTACTTC. It translates to CASGEVEETQYF.

This sequence joins TRBV7-9 and TRBJ2-7; D gene unclear. The CDR3 covers 13 residues. Germline V lookup: CDR1 SEHNR, CDR2 FQNEAQ (reference sequence). V lost 4 bases, J lost 4 bases, and 11 bases lay in between. For the CDR3, the DNA is TGTGCCAGCAGCTCTCGGATCAGTTACGAGCAGTACTTC. Translating gives CASSSRISYEQYF. Supplemented by reference TRBV7-9 and TRBJ2-7, the full variable domain reads DTGVSQNPRHKITKRGQNVTFRCDPISEHNRLYWYRQTLGQGPEFLTYFQNEAQLEKSRLLSDRFSAERPKGSFSTLEIQRTEQGDSAMYLCASSSRISYEQYFGPGTRLTVT.

The chain links TRBV27 to TRBJ1-6, with 7 bases fitting TRBD1. Losses at the gene ends were 6 bases for V and 7 bases for J; bases not matched to a gene: 9. Germline CDR1 reads MNHEY; CDR2 reads SMNVEV (reference sequence). This CDR3 has 15 amino acids. The CDR3 sequence: CASSLDRVRNSPLHF. DNA for the CDR3: TGTGCCAGCAGCCTCGACAGGGTTAGGAATTCACCCCTCCACTTT.

The chain combines TRBV7-2 with TRBJ1-2; the match to TRBD1 covers 8 bases. The CDR3 is made up of 12 amino acids. The germline V gene encodes CDR1 SGHTA and CDR2 FQGNSA. With V trimmed by 4 bases and J by 5 bases, 0 bases remained unmatched. This CDR3 is CASSWTGYGYTF. The CDR3 DNA reads TGTGCCAGCAGCTGGACAGGGTATGGCTACACCTTC.

The chain is built from TRBV5-1 and TRBJ2-5; 11 bases match TRBD2. V gave up 3 bases and J gave up 3 bases; unmatched junction bases: 7. Germline values: CDR1 SGHRS, CDR2 YFSETQ. The CDR3 is 16 amino acids. The CDR3 protein is CASSSLKTSGEETQYF. The CDR3 nucleotides read TGCGCCAGCAGCTCGTTGAAGACTAGCGGGGAAGAGACCCAGTACTTC. Using reference TRBV5-1 and TRBJ2-5 for the parts outside the CDR3, the full variable domain is KAGVTQTPRYLIKTRGQQVTLSCSPISGHRSVSWYQQTPGQGLQFLFEYFSETQRNKGNFPGRFSGRQFSNSRSEMNVSTLELGDSALYLCASSSLKTSGEETQYFGPGTRLLVL.